Below, 16 T cell receptor beta chains from the same sample are listed, as sequenced in a study of shared clonotypes between healthy human individuals. The data were produced by immunoSEQ multiplex PCR, yet TCRdb's version contains in-frame clones alone and is incomplete. There are millions of clones in the sample; 80% to 95% occur only once, and about 0.39% lies in the top ten. Sample: naive CD4+ T cells from PBMCs. Specified subset: CD45RA+ positively selected. Receptor source: a man younger than 35 in good health. Some clones in this sample may be carry-over from other donors' samples.

The CDR3 loop reads CASSSGQGLMHTEAFF. DNA for the CDR3: TGTGCCAGCAGCTCGGGACAGGGGCTTATGCACACTGAAGCTTTCTTT. The rearrangement links TRBV7-2 to TRBJ1-1; 10 bases agree with TRBD1. The junction had 8 bases not matched to a gene; V was cut back by 4 bases and J by 3 bases. CDR3 size: 16 residues. From germline, CDR1 is SGHTA and CDR2 FQGNSA.

This clone was recorded once. Being one base from a much bigger clone, this may be a read error. The chain uses TRBV11-3 and TRBJ2-5, with 11 bases matching TRBD1. Judging by the DNA end, TRBJ2-7 fits better; the J call may be wrong. CDR3 length: 14 residues. Per the germline V gene, CDR1 is SGHNT and CDR2 is YENEEA. The CDR3 nucleotides are TGTGCCAGCAGCTTGGGACAGGGGGCCTACGAGCAGTACTTC. Residues: CASSLGQGAYEQYF.

The J gene is TRBJ1-1, the V gene TRBV5-5, with D unresolved. The CDR3 contains 14 residues. V shed 2 bases and J shed 4 bases, with 12 bases lying between them. Germline CDR1 reads SGHKS; CDR2 reads YYEKEE (reference sequence). The CDR3 DNA reads as TGTGCCAGCAGCTTTACGGAGGTGGTCACTGAAGCTTTCTTT. It is translated as CASSFTEVVTEAFF.

The chain joins TRBV6-4 to TRBJ2-1; D might be TRBD1 (5 bases). There are 17 residues in the CDR3. The V and J ends lost 0 bases and 2 bases respectively, with 14 bases between them. Germline-derived CDR1 and CDR2 are MRHNA and SNTAGT. The CDR3 DNA sequence: TGTGCCAGCAGTGACTCGAAATCGTCAGGGCCCTACAATGAGCAGTTCTTC. Translation gives CASSDSKSSGPYNEQFF.

This clone was seen once. The chain uses TRBV4-3 and TRBJ1-2; D remains unclear. V lost 1 base, J lost 4 bases, and 13 bases lay in between. There are 15 residues in the CDR3. Germline V gives CDR1 LGHNA, CDR2 YSLEER. DNA for the CDR3: TGCGCCAGCAGCCAAGTTCTACGAGGGAGCTATGGCTACACCTTC. Translating it yields CASSQVLRGSYGYTF.

The chain combines TRBV7-7 with TRBJ2-5; D tentatively fits TRBD1 or TRBD2 (5 bases each). Trimming cost V 3 bases and J 5 bases, with 13 bases left between them. Germline CDR1 is SSHAT and CDR2 is FNYEAQ (reference sequence). This CDR3 is built from 14 residues. The CDR3 DNA reads TGTGCCAGCAGCTTGGGACGAGATCAGGAGACCCAGTACTTC. Protein sequence: CASSLGRDQETQYF.

The chain uses TRBV30 and TRBJ2-5; unclear D gene. In germline, CDR1 is GTSNPN, CDR2 SVGIG (reference sequence). V gave up 2 bases and J gave up 1 base, with 2 bases separating them. This CDR3 has 11 residues. CDR3 sequence (DNA): TGTGCCTGGAGTACCCAAGAGACCCAGTACTTC. This sequence encodes CAWSTQETQYF.

The CDR3 DNA reads TGTGCCAGCAGTACCTGGGCGGGCAGCGGGGAGACCCAGTACTTC. Its protein is CASSTWAGSGETQYF. V gene TRBV6-5 combines with J gene TRBJ2-5, with D maybe TRBD2 (6 bases). Germline values: CDR1 MNHEY, CDR2 SVGAGI. Trimming took off 5 bases at V and 5 bases at J, with 18 bases between the two ends. The CDR3 runs to 15 residues.

The chain has TRBV11-2 and TRBJ1-1; TRBD1 aligns across 7 bases. Looked up from germline, CDR1 is SGHAT and CDR2 is FQNNGV. V shed 5 bases and J 2 bases; nucleotides not matched to a gene: 8. CDR3 length: 15 residues. CDR3 loop: CASSVTGQKNTEAFF. In DNA, the CDR3 is TGTGCCAGCAGCGTCACGGGACAGAAAAACACTGAAGCTTTCTTT. Complete variable domain (other parts from reference TRBV11-2 and TRBJ1-1): EAGVAQSPRYKIIEKRQSVAFWCNPISGHATLYWYQQILGQGPKLLIQFQNNGVVDDSQLPKDRFSAERLKGVDSTLKIQPAKLEDSAVYLCASSVTGQKNTEAFFGQGTRLTVV.

Concerning this clone: Other DNA sequences in this sample translate to the same CDR3. The gene calls are TRBV2 and TRBJ2-7; 10 nucleotides match TRBD2. V dropped 6 bases and J dropped 0; count of bases not matched to a gene: 2. The CDR3 spans 14 residues. Germline V CDR1 and CDR2: SNHLY, FYNNEI. CDR3 protein: CASRASGSSYEQYF. The CDR3 nucleotides are TGTGCCAGCAGAGCTAGCGGGAGCTCCTACGAGCAGTACTTC.

The chain couples TRBV7-8 to TRBJ1-5, with D perhaps TRBD1 (6 bases). The ends were cut back, 1 base at V and 5 bases at J, with 12 bases in the middle. This CDR3 has 15 residues. Germline CDR1 reads SGHVS; CDR2 reads FQNEAQ. The CDR3 is CASSLVGTKDQPQHF. In DNA, the CDR3 is TGTGCCAGCAGCTTAGTCGGGACAAAAGATCAGCCCCAGCATTTT.

The chain has TRBV4-1 and TRBJ2-7; 7 nucleotides align to TRBD1. This CDR3 is built from 14 residues. The germline gives CDR1 MGHRA, CDR2 YSYEKL. With V trimmed by 4 bases and J by 3 bases, 6 bases remained unmatched. The CDR3 spells CASSRDRQLYEQYF. CDR3 DNA: TGCGCCAGCAGCCGGGACAGACAACTCTACGAGCAGTACTTC.

The chain carries TRBV19 and TRBJ1-2; a possible D gene is TRBD1 (6 bases). The CDR3 loop spans 13 amino acids. V was pared by 7 bases and J by 3 bases, with 12 bases between. The V gene's germline CDR1 is LNHDA and CDR2 SQIVND (reference sequence). CDR3: CASMGANDYGYTF. CDR3 bases: TGTGCCAGTATGGGGGCTAATGACTATGGCTACACCTTC. Complete variable domain (other parts from reference TRBV19 and TRBJ1-2): DGGITQSPKYLFRKEGQNVTLSCEQNLNHDAMYWYRQDPGQGLRLIYYSQIVNDFQKGDIAEGYSVSREKKESFPLTVTSAQKNPTAFYLCASMGANDYGYTFGSGTRLTVV.

The V and J genes are TRBV6-6 and TRBJ1-1, with 7 bases fitting TRBD1. Looked up from germline, CDR1 is MNHNY and CDR2 is SVGAGI (reference sequence). The J segment lost 1 base and the V segment lost 6 bases, leaving 2 bases of the junction unmatched. The CDR3 runs 13 residues. In DNA form, the CDR3 reads TGTGCCAGCAGGGGACAGAAGAACACTGAAGCTTTCTTT. Amino acids: CASRGQKNTEAFF.

As concerns this clone: Other DNA sequences in the sample encode the same CDR3. The rearrangement uses TRBV28 and TRBJ2-2; D may be TRBD2 (5 bases). The germline V and J ends were trimmed by 2 bases and 1 base, with 8 bases remaining between them. This CDR3 region has 15 residues. Germline CDR1 reads MDHEN; CDR2 reads SYDVKM. This CDR3 reads CASSLRTLNTGELFF. The CDR3 bases are TGTGCCAGCAGTTTAAGGACTCTGAACACCGGGGAGCTGTTTTTT.

The chain uses TRBV19 and TRBJ2-6, with 9 bases lining up with TRBD1. V was clipped by 6 bases and J by 0 bases; unmatched bases: 6. The length of the CDR3 is 17 residues. The germline V gene encodes CDR1 LNHDA and CDR2 SQIVND (reference sequence). This chain's CDR3 is CASSRQGVSSGANVLTF. CDR3 in DNA: TGTGCCAGTAGCCGACAGGGGGTCAGCTCTGGGGCCAACGTCCTGACTTTC.